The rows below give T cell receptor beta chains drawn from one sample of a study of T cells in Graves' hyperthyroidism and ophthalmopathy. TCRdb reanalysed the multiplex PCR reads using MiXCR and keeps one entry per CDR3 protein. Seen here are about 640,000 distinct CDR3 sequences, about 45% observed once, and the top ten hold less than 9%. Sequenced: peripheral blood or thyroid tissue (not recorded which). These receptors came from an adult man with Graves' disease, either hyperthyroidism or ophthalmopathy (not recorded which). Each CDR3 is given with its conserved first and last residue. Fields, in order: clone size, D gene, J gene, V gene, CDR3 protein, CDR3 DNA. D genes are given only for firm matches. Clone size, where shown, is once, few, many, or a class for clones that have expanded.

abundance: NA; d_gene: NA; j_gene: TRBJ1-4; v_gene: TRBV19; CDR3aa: CASSPRNEKLFF; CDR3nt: TGTGCCAGTAGCCCACGTAATGAAAAACTGTTTTTT
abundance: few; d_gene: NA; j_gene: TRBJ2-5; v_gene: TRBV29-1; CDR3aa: CSVLGQRAEETQYF; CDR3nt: TGCAGCGTCCTCGGTCAGAGGGCGGAAGAGACCCAGTACTTC
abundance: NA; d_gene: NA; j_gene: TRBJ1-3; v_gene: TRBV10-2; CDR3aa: CATHDENSGNTIYF; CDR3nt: TGCGCCACCCACGACGAGAACTCTGGAAACACCATATATTTT
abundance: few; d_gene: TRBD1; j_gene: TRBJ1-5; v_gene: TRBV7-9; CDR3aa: CASSQDRAAQPQHF; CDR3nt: TGTGCCAGCAGCCAGGACAGGGCGGCGCAGCCCCAGCATTTT
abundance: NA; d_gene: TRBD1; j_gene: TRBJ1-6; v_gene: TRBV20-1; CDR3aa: CARQGAGYSPLHF; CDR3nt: TGCGCCCGACAGGGGGCCGGTTATTCACCCCTCCACTTT
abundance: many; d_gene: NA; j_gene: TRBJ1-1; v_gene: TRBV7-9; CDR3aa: CASSPQGAEAFF; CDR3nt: TGTGCCAGCAGCCCACAGGGTGCTGAAGCTTTCTTT
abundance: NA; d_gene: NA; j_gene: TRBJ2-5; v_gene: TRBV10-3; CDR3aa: CAISVVAEQETQYF; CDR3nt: TGTGCCATCAGTGTGGTAGCGGAACAAGAGACCCAGTACTTC
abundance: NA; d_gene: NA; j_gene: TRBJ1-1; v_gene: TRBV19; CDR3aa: CASRSQTGNTEAFF; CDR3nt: TGTGCCAGTAGGAGTCAGACAGGGAACACTGAAGCTTTCTTT
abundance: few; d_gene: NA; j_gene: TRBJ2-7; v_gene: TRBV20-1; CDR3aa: CSAKVGGRFYEQYF; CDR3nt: TGCAGTGCTAAGGTTGGTGGCAGGTTCTACGAGCAGTACTTC
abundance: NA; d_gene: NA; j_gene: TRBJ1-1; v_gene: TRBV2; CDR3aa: CASSLWEGSNTEAFF; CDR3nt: TGTGCCAGCAGTTTATGGGAGGGGTCGAACACTGAAGCTTTCTTT
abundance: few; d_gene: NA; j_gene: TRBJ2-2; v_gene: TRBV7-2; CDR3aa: CASSSGKTGELFF; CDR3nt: TGTGCCAGCAGCTCCGGGAAGACCGGGGAGCTGTTTTTT
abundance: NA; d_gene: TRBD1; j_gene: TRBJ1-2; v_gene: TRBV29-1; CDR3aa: CSSDRRNGYTF; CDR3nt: TGCAGCTCGGACAGGAGAAATGGCTACACCTTC
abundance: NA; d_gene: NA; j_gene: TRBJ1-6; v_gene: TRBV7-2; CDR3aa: CASSPQGVAYNSPLHF; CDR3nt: TGTGCCAGCAGCCCTCAGGGTGTGGCCTATAATTCACCCCTCCACTTT
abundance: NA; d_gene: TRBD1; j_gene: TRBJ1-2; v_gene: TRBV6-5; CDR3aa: CASTKTGGNYGYTF; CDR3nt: TGTGCCAGCACCAAGACAGGGGGAAACTATGGCTACACCTTC
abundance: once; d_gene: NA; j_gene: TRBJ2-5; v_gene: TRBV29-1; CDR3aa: CSVAPRDPQRQETQYF; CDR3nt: TGCAGCGTGGCACCCCGGGACCCTCAAAGGCAAGAGACCCAGTACTTC
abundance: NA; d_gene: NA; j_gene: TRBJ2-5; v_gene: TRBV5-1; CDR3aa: CASSSDSSTPQYF; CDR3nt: TGCGCCAGCAGCTCGGACAGTAGTACTCCCCAGTACTTC
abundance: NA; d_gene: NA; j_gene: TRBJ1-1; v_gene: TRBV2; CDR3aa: CASSVNGRTAFF; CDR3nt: TGTGCCAGCAGTGTTAATGGGAGGACCGCGTTCTTT
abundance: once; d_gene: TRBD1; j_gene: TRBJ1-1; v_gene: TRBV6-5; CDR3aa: CASSYPRQGTMNTEAFF; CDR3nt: TGTGCCAGCAGTTACCCTAGACAGGGGACTATGAACACTGAAGCTTTCTTT
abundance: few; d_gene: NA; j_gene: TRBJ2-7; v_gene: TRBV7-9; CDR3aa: CASSSSGTLTHEQYF; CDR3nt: TGTGCCAGCAGCTCCTCCGGGACACTCACCCACGAGCAGTACTTC
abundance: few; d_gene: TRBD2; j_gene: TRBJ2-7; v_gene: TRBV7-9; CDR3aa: CASSLYSGGAYEQYF; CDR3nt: TGTGCCAGCAGCTTATATAGCGGGGGGGCCTACGAGCAGTACTTC
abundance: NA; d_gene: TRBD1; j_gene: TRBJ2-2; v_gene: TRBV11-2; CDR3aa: CASSRTGGGTGELFF; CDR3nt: TGTGCCAGCAGCCGTACAGGGGGCGGGACCGGGGAGCTGTTTTTT
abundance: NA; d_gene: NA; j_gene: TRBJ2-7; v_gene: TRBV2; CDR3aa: CASSEPKNYEQYF; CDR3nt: TGTGCCAGCAGTGAACCGAAAAACTACGAGCAGTACTTC
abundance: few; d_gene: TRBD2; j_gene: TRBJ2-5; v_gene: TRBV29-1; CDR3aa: CSVLSGRGVQETQYF; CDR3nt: TGCAGCGTTTTAAGCGGGAGGGGTGTACAAGAGACCCAGTACTTC
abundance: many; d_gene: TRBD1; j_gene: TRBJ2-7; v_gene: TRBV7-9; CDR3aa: CASNRQDRPYEQYF; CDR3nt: TGTGCCAGCAACCGGCAGGACAGGCCCTACGAGCAGTACTTC
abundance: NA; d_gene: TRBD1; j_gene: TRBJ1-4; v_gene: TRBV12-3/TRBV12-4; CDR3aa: CASSSRDSATNEKLFF; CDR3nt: TGTGCCAGCAGTTCCCGGGACAGTGCAACTAATGAAAAACTGTTTTTT
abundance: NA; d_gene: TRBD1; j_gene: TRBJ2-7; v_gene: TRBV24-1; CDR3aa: CATSDPSDRGRSYEQYF; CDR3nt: TGTGCCACCAGTGATCCCTCTGACAGGGGGCGATCCTACGAGCAGTACTTC
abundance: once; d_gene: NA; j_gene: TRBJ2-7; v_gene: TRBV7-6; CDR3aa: CASSTPGESYEQYF; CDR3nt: TGTGCCAGCAGCACCCCCGGCGAATCTTACGAGCAGTACTTC
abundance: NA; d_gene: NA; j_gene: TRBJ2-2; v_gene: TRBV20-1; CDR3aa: CSARDGGYTGELFF; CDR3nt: TGCAGTGCTAGAGACGGGGGATACACCGGGGAGCTGTTTTTT
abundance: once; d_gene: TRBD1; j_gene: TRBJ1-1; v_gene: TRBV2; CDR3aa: CASTVDRAATEAFF; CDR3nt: TGTGCCAGCACTGTCGACAGGGCCGCCACTGAAGCTTTCTTT
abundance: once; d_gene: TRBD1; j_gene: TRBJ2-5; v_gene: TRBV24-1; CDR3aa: CATSQGADETQYF; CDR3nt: TGTGCCACCAGCCAGGGGGCCGACGAGACCCAGTACTTC
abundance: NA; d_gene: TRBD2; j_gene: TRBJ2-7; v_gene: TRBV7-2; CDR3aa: CASVMSGRGSYEQYF; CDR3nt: TGTGCCAGCGTTATGAGCGGGAGGGGCTCCTACGAGCAGTACTTC
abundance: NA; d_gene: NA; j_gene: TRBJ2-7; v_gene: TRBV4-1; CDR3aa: CASSVGLGLYEQYF; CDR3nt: TGTGCCAGCAGTGTGGGACTTGGACTCTACGAGCAGTACTTC
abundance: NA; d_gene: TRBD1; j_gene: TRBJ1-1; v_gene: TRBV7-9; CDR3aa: CASSDGTGANTEAFF; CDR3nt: TGTGCCAGCAGCGACGGGACAGGGGCGAACACTGAAGCTTTCTTT
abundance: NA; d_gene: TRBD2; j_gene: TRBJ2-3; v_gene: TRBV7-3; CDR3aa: CASSLTGGPDTQYF; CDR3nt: TGTGCCAGCAGCTTGACGGGAGGCCCGGATACGCAGTATTTT
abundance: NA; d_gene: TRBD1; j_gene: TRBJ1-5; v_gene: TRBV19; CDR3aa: CASRVGTGEAKPQHF; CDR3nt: TGTGCCAGTAGGGTGGGGACAGGGGAGGCTAAGCCCCAGCATTTT
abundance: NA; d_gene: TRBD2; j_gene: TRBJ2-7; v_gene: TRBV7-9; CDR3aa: CASSRGRGGDEQYF; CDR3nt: TGTGCCAGCAGCCGCGGACGGGGGGGCGACGAGCAGTACTTC
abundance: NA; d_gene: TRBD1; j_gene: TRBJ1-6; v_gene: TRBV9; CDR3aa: CASSVASGTGDSPLHF; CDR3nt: TGTGCCAGCAGCGTAGCCTCCGGGACAGGGGATTCACCCCTCCACTTT
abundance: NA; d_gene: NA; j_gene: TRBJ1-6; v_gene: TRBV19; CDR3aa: CASAPLHF; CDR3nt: TGTGCCAGTGCGCCCCTCCACTTT
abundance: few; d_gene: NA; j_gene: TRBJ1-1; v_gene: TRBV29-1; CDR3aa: CSVLTEMNTEAFF; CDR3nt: TGCAGCGTTTTGACAGAAATGAACACTGAAGCTTTCTTT
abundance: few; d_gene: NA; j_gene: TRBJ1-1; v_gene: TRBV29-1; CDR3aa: CSVRGPTRGTEAFF; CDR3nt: TGCAGCGTTCGGGGACCAACAAGGGGCACTGAAGCTTTCTTT
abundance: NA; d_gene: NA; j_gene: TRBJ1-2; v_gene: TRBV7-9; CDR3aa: CASSLSGSRYGYTF; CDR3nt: TGTGCCAGCAGCTTATCAGGCAGCCGCTATGGCTACACCTTC
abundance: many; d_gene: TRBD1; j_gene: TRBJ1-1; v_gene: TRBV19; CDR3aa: CASRGQGKWNTEAFF; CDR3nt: TGTGCCAGTAGAGGACAGGGGAAGTGGAACACTGAAGCTTTCTTT
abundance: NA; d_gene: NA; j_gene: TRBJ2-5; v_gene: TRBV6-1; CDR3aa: CAISPKQGQLMQETQYF; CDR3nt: TGTGCCATCAGCCCGAAACAGGGCCAACTTATGCAAGAGACCCAGTACTTC
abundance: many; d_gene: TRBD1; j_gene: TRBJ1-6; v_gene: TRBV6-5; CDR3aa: CASRDRRNSPLHF; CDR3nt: TGTGCCAGCAGGGACAGGAGGAATTCACCCCTCCACTTT
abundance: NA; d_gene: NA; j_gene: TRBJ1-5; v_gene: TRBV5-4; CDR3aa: CASSRDGGQPQHF; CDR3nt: TGTGCCAGCAGCCGAGATGGGGGTCAGCCCCAGCATTTT
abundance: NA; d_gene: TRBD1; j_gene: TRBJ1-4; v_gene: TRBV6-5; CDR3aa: CASRITRTGEKLFF; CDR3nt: TGTGCCAGCAGAATAACCAGGACAGGTGAAAAACTGTTTTTT
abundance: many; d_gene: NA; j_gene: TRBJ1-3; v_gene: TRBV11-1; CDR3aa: CASSGSGNTIYF; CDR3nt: TGTGCCAGCAGCGGTTCTGGAAACACCATATATTTT
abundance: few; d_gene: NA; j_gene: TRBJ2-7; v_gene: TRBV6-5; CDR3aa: CASSYKGEQYF; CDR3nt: TGTGCCAGCAGTTACAAAGGCGAGCAGTACTTC